The present T cell receptor (beta chain) was sequenced within a study of CD4 T cells in relation to SARS-CoV-2 and coronaviruses. Study-level background: Shared crossreactive spike epitopes were mapped to their HLA restriction.

A word on this clone: Its cognate antigen is unknown.

9.4 x 10^4 or so naive or memory CD4+ cells were cultured with CEF peptides for approximately eleven days. Trimming removed 8 bases from V and 11 bases from J; junction bases left unmatched: 19. The CDR3 extends over 15 amino acids. Germline CDR1 and CDR2: MNHEY and SVGAGI. Data came from immunoSEQ multiplex PCR; TCRdb stores just in-frame clones and leaves some out. The table has tens of thousands of clones, more than 65% seen once. J is TRBJ2-3 and V is TRBV6-5, with 7 bases lining up with TRBD2. This TCR derives from an adult with COVID-19. Sequencing used memory CD4+ T cells from PBMCs, cultured in vitro. Here the CDR3 reads CASQDGLDAGGRQYF. The CDR3 DNA follows: TGTGCCAGCCAAGACGGACTAGATGCGGGCGGACGGCAGTATTTT.